This T cell receptor beta chain appears in the sequencing data of a study of cytomegalovirus exposure and HLA in healthy donors. Study-wide findings and caveats: Cytomegalovirus status, reportedly, was diagnosed with high specificity and sensitivity by the classifier. The study recorded about 160 TCR beta chains that were cytomegalovirus-associated.

CDR1 and CDR2 from the germline V gene are MNHEY and SMNVEV (reference sequence). The CDR3 covers 15 residues. V lost 2 bases to trimming and J lost 2 bases, with 9 bases between them. Of note for this clone: Its target is not known.

Clones were read by immunoSEQ multiplex PCR, and TCRdb kept only the in-frame ones, dropping some. Of about 220,000 clones listed, approximately 86% are singletons. Among the 100 to 150 subjects of the validation cohort, separate from the roughly 700-subject first cohort, were the donors. The receptor was derived from a woman younger than 30 in good health and CMV-seronegative. The V and J genes are TRBV27 and TRBJ2-2, with D maybe TRBD1 (6 bases). Sequenced: PBMCs. The CDR3 sequence: CASSLEDSNTGELFF. In DNA, the CDR3 is TGTGCCAGCAGTTTAGAGGACAGTAACACCGGGGAGCTGTTTTTT.